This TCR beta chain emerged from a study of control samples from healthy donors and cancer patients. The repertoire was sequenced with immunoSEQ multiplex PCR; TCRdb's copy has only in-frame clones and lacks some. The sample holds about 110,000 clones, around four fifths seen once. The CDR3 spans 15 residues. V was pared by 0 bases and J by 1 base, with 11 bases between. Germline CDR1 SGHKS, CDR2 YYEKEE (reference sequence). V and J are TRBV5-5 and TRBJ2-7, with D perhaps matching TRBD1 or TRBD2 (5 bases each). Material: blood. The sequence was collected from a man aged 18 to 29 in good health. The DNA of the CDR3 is TGTGCCAGCAGCTTGGAGGCAGGGAGATCCTACGAGCAGTACGTC. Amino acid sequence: CASSLEAGRSYEQYV.